This T cell receptor (beta chain) was found in a study of T cell changes during pregnancy in multiple sclerosis. Generated by immunoSEQ multiplex PCR, the TCRdb table keeps only in-frame clones and is missing some. In the table there are about 59,000 clones, roughly 90% of which are singletons. The CDR3 is made up of 15 amino acids. CDR1 SGHTA and CDR2 FQGNSA come from the germline V gene. The junction had 8 bases not matched to a gene; V was cut back by 5 bases and J by 4 bases. The sequence came from a female donor in good health, enrolled as a control in a pregnancy study. This rearrangement joins TRBV7-2 to TRBJ2-7; 10 positions match TRBD2. The sample consisted of peripheral blood, taken in the second trimester of pregnancy. CDR3 DNA: TGTGCCAGCAGCCGCAGGACTAGCGGCTTTTACGAGCAGTACTTC. Translated: CASSRRTSGFYEQYF. The complete variable domain, with remaining parts taken from reference TRBV7-2 and TRBJ2-7, reads GAGVSQSPSNKVTEKGKDVELRCDPISGHTALYWYRQSLGQGLEFLIYFQGNSAPDKSGLPSDRFSAERTGGSVSTLTIQRTQQEDSAVYLCASSRRTSGFYEQYFGPGTRLTVT.